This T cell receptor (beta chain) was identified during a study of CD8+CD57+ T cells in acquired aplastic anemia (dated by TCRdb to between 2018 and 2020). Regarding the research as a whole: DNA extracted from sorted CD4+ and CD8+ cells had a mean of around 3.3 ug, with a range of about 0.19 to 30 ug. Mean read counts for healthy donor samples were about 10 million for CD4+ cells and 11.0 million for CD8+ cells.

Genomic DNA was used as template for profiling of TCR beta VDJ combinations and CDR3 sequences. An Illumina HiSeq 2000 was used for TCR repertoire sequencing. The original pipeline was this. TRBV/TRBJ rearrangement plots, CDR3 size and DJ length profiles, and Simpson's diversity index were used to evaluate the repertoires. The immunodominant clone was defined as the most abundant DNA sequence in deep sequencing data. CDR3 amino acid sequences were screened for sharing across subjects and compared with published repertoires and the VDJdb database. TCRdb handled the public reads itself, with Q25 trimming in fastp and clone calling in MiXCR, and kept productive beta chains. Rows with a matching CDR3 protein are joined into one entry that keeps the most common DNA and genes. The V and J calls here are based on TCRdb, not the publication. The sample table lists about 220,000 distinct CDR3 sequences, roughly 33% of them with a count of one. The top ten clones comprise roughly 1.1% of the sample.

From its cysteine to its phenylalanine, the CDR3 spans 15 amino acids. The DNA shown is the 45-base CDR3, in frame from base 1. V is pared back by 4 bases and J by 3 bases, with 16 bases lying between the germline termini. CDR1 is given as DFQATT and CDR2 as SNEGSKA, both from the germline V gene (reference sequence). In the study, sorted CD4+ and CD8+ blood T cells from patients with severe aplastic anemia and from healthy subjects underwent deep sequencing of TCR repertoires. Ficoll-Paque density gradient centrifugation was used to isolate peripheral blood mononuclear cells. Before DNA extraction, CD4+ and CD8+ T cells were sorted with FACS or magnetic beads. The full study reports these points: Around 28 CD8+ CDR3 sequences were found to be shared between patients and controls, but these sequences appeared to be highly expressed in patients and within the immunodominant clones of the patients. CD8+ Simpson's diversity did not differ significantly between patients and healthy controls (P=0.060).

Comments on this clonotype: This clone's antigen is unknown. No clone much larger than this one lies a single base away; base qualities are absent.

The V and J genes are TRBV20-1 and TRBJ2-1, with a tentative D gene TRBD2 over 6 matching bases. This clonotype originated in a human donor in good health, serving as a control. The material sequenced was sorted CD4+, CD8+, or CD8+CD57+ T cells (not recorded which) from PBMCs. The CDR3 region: CSAIQAGRFYNEQFF. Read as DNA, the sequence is TGCAGTGCTATTCAGGCGGGGAGATTCTACAATGAGCAGTTCTTC.